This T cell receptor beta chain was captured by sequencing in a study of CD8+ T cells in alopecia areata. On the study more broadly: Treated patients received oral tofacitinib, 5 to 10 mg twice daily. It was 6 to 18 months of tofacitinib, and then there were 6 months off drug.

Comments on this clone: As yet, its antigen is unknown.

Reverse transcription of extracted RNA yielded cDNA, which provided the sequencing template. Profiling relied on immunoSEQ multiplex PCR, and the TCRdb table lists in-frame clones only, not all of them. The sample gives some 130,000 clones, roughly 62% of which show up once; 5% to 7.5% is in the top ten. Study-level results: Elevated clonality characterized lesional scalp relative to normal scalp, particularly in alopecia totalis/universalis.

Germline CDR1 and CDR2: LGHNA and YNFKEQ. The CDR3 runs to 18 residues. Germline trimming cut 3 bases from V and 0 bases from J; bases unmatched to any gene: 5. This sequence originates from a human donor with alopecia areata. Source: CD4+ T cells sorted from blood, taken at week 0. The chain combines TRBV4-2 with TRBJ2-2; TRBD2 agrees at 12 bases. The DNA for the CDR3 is TGTGCCAGCAGCCACCTACTAGCGGGGGGTCCGAACACCGGGGAGCTGTTTTTT. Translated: CASSHLLAGGPNTGELFF.